This passage covers 18 T cell receptor beta chains from one sample sequenced in a study of T cells in Graves' hyperthyroidism and ophthalmopathy. Regions amplified from RNA transcripts were the TCR beta CDR3 regions. With the HTBI primer set, the TCR CDR3 went through a first round of RT-PCR. A single record per CDR3 protein comes from TCRdb applying MiXCR to the multiplex PCR reads. The sample lists 700,000 to 850,000 distinct CDR3 sequences, 30% to 40% occurring once. The sample was blood. All receptors come from a woman aged 40 to 55 with Graves' hyperthyroidism.

Ten or more counts support this clonotype. The chain employs TRBV7-9 and TRBJ1-2; unclear D gene. This CDR3 region has 14 residues. Germline CDR1 and CDR2: SEHNR and FQNEAQ (reference sequence). V shed 3 bases and J shed 2 bases, with 10 bases lying between them. CDR3 protein: CASSFPTQNYGYTF. Written as DNA, the CDR3 is TGTGCCAGCAGCTTCCCCACCCAAAACTATGGCTACACCTTC.

This sequence joins TRBV7-9 and TRBJ1-5; no clear D gene. The V gene's germline CDR1 is SEHNR and CDR2 FQNEAQ (reference sequence). Trimming pared 10 bases from V and 2 bases from J, leaving 15 bases between. This CDR3 is built from 14 residues. CDR3 DNA sequence: TGTGCCACGGCCTCTGACACTGGCAATCAGCCCCAGCATTTT. It specifies CATASDTGNQPQHF.

This clonotype was detected many times. The V call is TRBV10-3, the J call TRBJ1-3, with D tentatively TRBD1 (5 bases). CDR1 and CDR2 (germline): ENHRY, SYGVKD. Trimming removed 3 bases at V and 2 bases at J, with 5 bases between. This CDR3 is built from 13 residues. The CDR3 loop reads CAISEGAGNTIYF. CDR3 nucleotides: TGTGCCATCAGTGAAGGGGCTGGAAACACCATATATTTT.

In its sample, this clonotype was seen a few times. Possible read error: a much larger clone is one base away. This is likely a read error, given that the CDR3 carries no conserved phenylalanine or tryptophan at its end. The chain couples TRBV29-1 to TRBJ1-1, with a weak D call TRBD1 (5 bases). The CDR3 covers 13 residues. V lost 4 bases and J 5 bases, leaving 14 bases between the germline ends. Germline V gene data show CDR1 as SQVTM and CDR2 as ANQGSEA. The CDR3 DNA reads as TGCAGCGTTGCTACCGGGACCGGGACTGAAGCTTTCCTT. As protein: CSVATGTGTEAFL.

A note on this clonotype: A read error may account for a junction end that differs from germline. V is TRBV19 and J is TRBJ2-2; tentatively, D is TRBD2 (5 bases). The germline V gene has CDR1 LNHDA and CDR2 SQIVND (reference sequence). This CDR3 spans 16 amino acids. The CDR3 protein is CASSILRGRSTRELFF. CDR3 sequence (DNA): TGTGCCAGTAGTATACTTCGGGGTCGGAGCACCAGGGAGCTGTTTTTT.

This clonotype was recorded only once. A junction end diverges from the germline sequence, so it may reflect a read error. This chain connects TRBV7-9 to TRBJ2-2, with 11 nucleotides matching TRBD2. CDR1 SEHNR and CDR2 FQNEAQ come from the germline V gene (reference sequence). The CDR3 contains 18 residues. The CDR3 coding sequence is TGCGCCAGCAGCCAAGATCCTATAGCGGGAGGGCTTCCCGGGGAGCTGTTTTTT. It codes for CASSQDPIAGGLPGELFF.

A remark on this clonotype: A read error may explain this, as a much larger clone is one base away. V gene TRBV2 combines with J gene TRBJ1-5; D gene ambiguous. Trimming stripped 6 bases from V and 2 bases from J, with 11 bases between. Germline V gene lookup returns CDR1 SNHLY and CDR2 FYNNEI. This CDR3 is built from 14 residues. CDR3 sequence (DNA): TGTGCCAGCAGCAATCCGGGATGCAATCAGCCCCAGCATTTT. As protein: CASSNPGCNQPQHF.

This clonotype was detected only once. This rearrangement joins TRBV20-1 to TRBJ1-4; D may be TRBD1 (6 bases). The CDR3 contains 16 residues. The V gene lost 3 bases and the J gene lost 10 bases, with 24 bases spanning the gap. CDR1 and CDR2 (germline): DFQATT, SNEGSKA (reference sequence). The CDR3 spells CSASGGGGARNLKLFF. The CDR3 region has the DNA TGCAGTGCTAGCGGGGGCGGGGGGGCGCGAAACTTAAAACTGTTTTTT.

The chain joins TRBV2 to TRBJ1-6; D is unclear. The length of the CDR3 is 21 residues. V was shortened by 5 bases and J by 2 bases, with 28 bases between the two germline ends. Germline V gene sequence: CDR1 SNHLY, CDR2 FYNNEI. The CDR3 loop reads CASSYSMSRRAGSAYNSPLHF. The CDR3 bases are TGTGCCAGCAGTTACTCTATGTCTCGGCGAGCGGGTTCGGCCTATAATTCACCCCTCCACTTT.

The V gene is TRBV12-3 or TRBV12-4, the J gene TRBJ2-2; D call uncertain. The CDR3 covers 16 residues. V was cut by 5 bases and J by 2 bases, with 15 bases left in between. CDR3: CASSPTRHPNTGELFF. The CDR3 DNA follows: TGTGCCAGCAGTCCCACCCGACACCCTAACACCGGGGAGCTGTTTTTT.

This clonotype showed up just a few times. The chain couples TRBV9 to TRBJ2-2, with a tentative D call TRBD2 (5 bases). Germline V gives CDR1 SGDLS, CDR2 YYNGEE. Trimming took 0 bases from V and 4 from J, leaving 13 bases between them. There are 16 residues in the CDR3. In DNA, the CDR3 is TGTGCCAGCAGCGTAGCGGGAAGTGGGAGCACCGGGGAGCTGTTTTTT. This codes for CASSVAGSGSTGELFF. The full variable domain, rest sourced from reference TRBV9 and TRBJ2-2, is DSGVTQTPKHLITATGQRVTLRCSPRSGDLSVYWYQQSLDQGLQFLIQYYNGEERAKGNILERFSAQQFPDLHSELNLSSLELGDSALYFCASSVAGSGSTGELFFGEGSRLTVL.

DNA of the CDR3: TGCGCCAGCAGCCTGACAGGGAACACCGGGGGGGGCCAAGAGACCCAGTACTTC. It is translated as CASSLTGNTGGGQETQYF. This rearrangement joins TRBV5-1 to TRBJ2-5; a weak D match, TRBD2 (8 bases). The CDR3 has 18 amino acids. The germline V gene has CDR1 SGHRS and CDR2 YFSETQ. The V and J ends lost 4 bases and 1 base respectively, with 23 bases between them.

The rearrangement links TRBV15 to TRBJ2-7, with 8 bases aligning to TRBD1. This CDR3 has 20 amino acids. Germline values: CDR1 LNHNV, CDR2 YYDKDF (reference sequence). Trimming at V came to 1 base and at J to 2 bases, leaving 19 bases not matched to a gene. The CDR3 protein is CATSRVIRDRIKLGPYEQYF. The CDR3 DNA reads as TGTGCCACCAGCAGAGTGATCCGGGACAGGATCAAATTGGGCCCCTACGAGCAGTACTTC.

This clonotype was picked up many times. In nucleotides, the CDR3 is TGTGCCACCCGGGACAGGGCGGTTGTTAGCAATCAGCCCCAGCATTTT. The encoded protein is CATRDRAVVSNQPQHF. This chain connects TRBV6-5 to TRBJ1-5; 9 bases align to TRBD1. V lost 10 bases, J lost 0 bases, and 10 bases stayed unmatched. The CDR3 length is 16 residues. Germline V gene sequence: CDR1 MNHEY, CDR2 SVGAGI.

Only a few counts were recorded for this clonotype. V is TRBV10-3 and J is TRBJ2-3; TRBD2 aligns across 12 bases. CDR3 length equals 15 residues. CDR1 and CDR2 from the germline V gene are ENHRY and SYGVKD. V lost 4 bases to trimming and J lost 2 bases; unmatched junction nucleotides: 1. In nucleotides, the CDR3 is TGTGCCATCAGTGGACTAGCGGGAGCCACAGATACGCAGTATTTT. It yields the protein CAISGLAGATDTQYF.

This chain joins TRBV4-3 and TRBJ1-2; D is undetermined. The length of the CDR3 is 13 residues. Germline-derived CDR1 and CDR2 are LGHNA and YSLEER. Trimming removed 1 base from V and 8 bases from J, with 11 bases in between. This CDR3 reads CASSQVGGYGYTF. The CDR3 DNA reads TGCGCCAGCAGCCAAGTAGGAGGGTACGGCTACACCTTC.

The chain couples TRBV7-3 to TRBJ1-1; D gene unclear. Between the trimmed V and J ends, which lost 3 bases and 1 base, there was a span of 12 bases. Per germline, CDR1 SGHTA and CDR2 FQGTGA. The CDR3 covers 15 residues. The CDR3 DNA follows: TGTGCCAGCAGCTTCTCCGGACGGTGGAACACTGAAGCTTTCTTT. Translating it yields CASSFSGRWNTEAFF.

The rearrangement uses TRBV10-3 and TRBJ2-2, with 8 bases identical to TRBD1. CDR1 is ENHRY, CDR2 SYGVKD, per germline. CDR3 length equals 14 residues. J was trimmed by 4 bases and V by 10 bases; bases with no gene match: 8. The CDR3 bases are TGTGCCACATCCCAGGGGGCGAGCACCGGGGAGCTGTTTTTT. Translated: CATSQGASTGELFF.